What follows are 13 T cell receptor beta chains derived from one specimen sequenced in a study of blood T cell repertoires in COVID-19. Profiling relied on immunoSEQ multiplex PCR, and the TCRdb table lists in-frame clones only, not all of them. The repertoire holds under 250,000 clones, nearly 90% seen once, with around 3% in the top ten. Sample: peripheral blood. The receptor source for this set is a man between 18 and 35 years old with active or convalescent COVID-19.

V and J are TRBV10-1 and TRBJ2-2; possible D gene TRBD1, 7 bases. V was trimmed by 4 bases and J by 5 bases, leaving 14 bases between them. This CDR3 is built from 15 residues. From germline, CDR1 is WNHNN and CDR2 SYGVQD (reference sequence). The CDR3 DNA reads TGCGCCAGCAGTGCTAGTCAGGGGGGTACCGGGGAGCTGTTTTTT. Protein product: CASSASQGGTGELFF.

The CDR3 DNA reads as TGTGCCAGCAGCCTAGACGGCCCCTACAATGAGCAGTTCTTC. It encodes CASSLDGPYNEQFF. The chain links TRBV21-1 to TRBJ2-1; the DNA was not compared with TRBD2, the D call given in the table. TRBV21-1 is described as a pseudogene. The CDR3 consists of 14 residues.

CDR3 in DNA: TGTGCCAGCAGCGAGTACGGGAGACGGACTGCTAGCACAGATACGCAGTATTTT. Amino acids: CASSEYGRRTASTDTQYF. The rearrangement links TRBV7-3 to TRBJ2-3, with D possibly TRBD2 on 6 matching bases. This CDR3 is built from 18 residues. V lost 5 bases, J lost 0 bases, and 21 bases lay in between. Per germline, CDR1 SGHTA and CDR2 FQGTGA.

This chain uses TRBV5-1 with TRBJ1-2, with D uncertain. The CDR3 is 14 amino acids. The germline V gene encodes CDR1 SGHRS and CDR2 YFSETQ. Trimming cost V 2 bases and J 1 base, with 9 bases left between them. CDR3 sequence: CASSLGSGNYGYTF. The DNA for the CDR3 is TGCGCCAGCAGCTTAGGGAGTGGTAACTATGGCTACACCTTC.

The rearrangement links TRBV28 to TRBJ1-5; the D gene is possibly TRBD1 (6 bases). This CDR3 is built from 16 residues. Per germline, CDR1 MDHEN and CDR2 SYDVKM. With 3 bases removed from V and 2 bases from J, the gap between germline ends came to 14 bases. The CDR3 protein is CASSFQGLGRNQPQHF. Written as DNA, the CDR3 is TGTGCCAGCAGTTTCCAGGGGTTGGGGCGCAATCAGCCCCAGCATTTT. The full variable domain, its missing parts supplied by reference TRBV28 and TRBJ1-5, is DVKVTQSSRYLVKRTGEKVFLECVQDMDHENMFWYRQDPGLGLRLIYFSYDVKMKEKGDIPEGYSVSREKKERFSLILESASTNQTSMYLCASSFQGLGRNQPQHFGDGTRLSIL.

V gene TRBV28 combines with J gene TRBJ2-2; 14 nucleotides agree with TRBD2. Per the germline V gene, CDR1 is MDHEN and CDR2 is SYDVKM. The CDR3 length is 18 residues. V was pared by 5 bases and J by 2 bases, with 7 bases of the junction left unmatched. The CDR3 protein is CASSEGLAGVRNTGELFF. The CDR3, as DNA: TGTGCCAGCAGTGAGGGACTAGCGGGAGTAAGAAACACCGGGGAGCTGTTTTTT.

The rearrangement uses TRBV3-1 (or the pseudogene TRBV3-2) and TRBJ2-7; D might be TRBD2 (6 bases). The germline CDR1 and CDR2 sequences are LGHDT and YNNKEL (reference sequence). This CDR3 has 14 residues. Deletions cut 3 bases from V and 6 bases from J, with 15 bases between. The CDR3 spells CASSHREPSGEQYF. The CDR3 nucleotides read TGTGCCAGCAGCCACCGGGAGCCTTCTGGCGAGCAGTACTTC.

The table lists this clone with a count of one. The chain is built from TRBV14 and TRBJ1-1, with 9 bases matching TRBD1. Germline CDR1 and CDR2: SGHDN and FVKESK. Trimming removed 3 bases from V and 10 bases from J; junction bases left unmatched: 9. The CDR3 is 14 residues long. The DNA for the CDR3 is TGTGCCAGCAGCCAGCTGAACCGGGACAGGGCAGCTTTCTTT. Its protein product is CASSQLNRDRAAFF.

The rearrangement links TRBV12-3 or TRBV12-4 to TRBJ1-2; weak D call: TRBD1 (5 bases). CDR3 length: 13 amino acids. V was trimmed by 0 bases and J by 7 bases, leaving 9 bases between them. The DNA of the CDR3 is TGTGCCAGCAGTTTAGCGTTAGGGGCTGGCTACACCTTC. Protein: CASSLALGAGYTF.

The chain joins TRBV3-1 (or the pseudogene TRBV3-2) to TRBJ2-3; 14 positions agree with TRBD2. The CDR3 has 15 residues. Per germline, CDR1 LGHDT and CDR2 YNNKEL (reference sequence). The trim removed 3 bases at V and 5 bases at J, leaving 1 base unmatched. In DNA, the CDR3 is TGTGCCAGCAGCCAGACTAGCGGGAGGGGAGATACGCAGTATTTT. Protein sequence: CASSQTSGRGDTQYF.

This rearrangement joins TRBV6-6 to TRBJ1-2; 7 nucleotides match TRBD1. V lost 8 bases, J lost 6 bases, and 6 bases stayed unmatched. CDR1 MNHNY and CDR2 SVGAGI come from the germline V gene (reference sequence). The CDR3 extends over 12 amino acids. CDR3 sequence reads: CASQQGLDGYTF. The CDR3, as DNA: TGTGCCAGCCAACAGGGGTTGGATGGCTACACCTTC.

V gene TRBV19 combines with J gene TRBJ1-1, with D unclear. CDR3 length: 13 amino acids. Germline-derived CDR1 and CDR2 are LNHDA and SQIVND (reference sequence). V lost 5 bases and J lost 0, with 7 bases in between. The CDR3 protein is CASSAQVNTEAFF. CDR3 DNA: TGTGCCAGTAGTGCCCAGGTGAACACTGAAGCTTTCTTT.

The CDR3, as DNA: TGTGCCAGCAGCCGGACAGTTAACTATGGCTACACCTTC. Amino acids: CASSRTVNYGYTF. This rearrangement joins TRBV7-9 to TRBJ1-2, with D possibly TRBD1 on 6 matching bases. The CDR3 consists of 13 residues. Germline assignment: CDR1 SEHNR and CDR2 FQNEAQ (reference sequence). The V gene lost 5 bases and the J gene lost 1 base, with 8 bases spanning the gap.